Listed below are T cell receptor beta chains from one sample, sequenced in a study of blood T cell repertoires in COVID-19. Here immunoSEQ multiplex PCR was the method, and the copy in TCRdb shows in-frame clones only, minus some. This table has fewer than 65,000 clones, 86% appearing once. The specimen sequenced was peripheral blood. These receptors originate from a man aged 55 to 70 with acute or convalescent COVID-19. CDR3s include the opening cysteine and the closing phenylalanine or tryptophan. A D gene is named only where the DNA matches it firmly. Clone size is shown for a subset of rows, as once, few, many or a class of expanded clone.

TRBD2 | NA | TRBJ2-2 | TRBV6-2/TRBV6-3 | CASSYSSGGPNTGELFF | TGTGCCAGCAGTTACTCGTCGGGAGGGCCGAACACCGGGGAGCTGTTTTTT
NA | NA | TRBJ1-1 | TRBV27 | CASMGGYTEAFF | TGTGCCAGCATGGGAGGGTACACTGAAGCTTTCTTT
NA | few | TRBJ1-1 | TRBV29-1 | CSVAGTRGDTEAFF | TGCAGCGTTGCCGGGACACGAGGGGACACTGAAGCTTTCTTT
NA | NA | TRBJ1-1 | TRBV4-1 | CASSRTGNTEAFF | TGCGCCAGCAGCCGAACAGGGAACACTGAAGCTTTCTTT
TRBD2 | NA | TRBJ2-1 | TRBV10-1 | CASSETTSGHNEQFF | TGCGCCAGCAGTGAGACGACTAGCGGACACAATGAGCAGTTCTTC
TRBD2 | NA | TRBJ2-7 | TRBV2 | CASTWRTSPGEQYF | TGTGCCAGCACCTGGAGGACTAGCCCAGGCGAGCAGTACTTC
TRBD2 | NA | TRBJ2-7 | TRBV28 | CASSLPRGGTYEQYF | TGTGCCAGCAGTTTACCCCGGGGGGGTACCTACGAGCAGTACTTC
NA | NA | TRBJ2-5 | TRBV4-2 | CASSQETSAGAETQYF | TGTGCCAGCAGCCAAGAAACTAGCGCGGGGGCAGAGACCCAGTACTTC
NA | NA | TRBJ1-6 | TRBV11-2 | CASSLERGLPNSPLHF | TGTGCCAGCAGCTTAGAGCGGGGCTTGCCTAATTCACCCCTCCACTTT
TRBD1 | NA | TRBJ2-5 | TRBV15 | CATSAHRGPQETQYF | TGTGCCACCAGCGCACACAGGGGGCCTCAAGAGACCCAGTACTTC
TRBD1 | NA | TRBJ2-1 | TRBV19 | CASSKDRGHAEQFF | TGTGCCAGTAGTAAGGACAGGGGGCATGCTGAGCAGTTCTTC
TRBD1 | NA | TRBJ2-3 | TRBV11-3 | CASSSDRADTQYF | TGTGCCAGCAGTTCGGACAGGGCAGATACGCAGTATTTT
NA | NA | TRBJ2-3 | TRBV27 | CASSFGRGTDTQYF | TGTGCCAGCAGTTTCGGGCGGGGTACAGATACGCAGTATTTT
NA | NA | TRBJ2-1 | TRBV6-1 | CASSAAGSPSYNEQFF | TGTGCCAGCAGTGCCGCAGGGTCCCCATCCTACAATGAGCAGTTCTTC
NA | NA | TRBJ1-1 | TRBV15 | CATSRPSGVEAFF | TGTGCCACCAGCAGACCCTCAGGGGTTGAAGCTTTCTTT
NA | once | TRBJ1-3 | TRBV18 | CASSPQEGSGNTIYF | TGTGCCAGCTCACCACAGGAGGGATCTGGAAACACCATATATTTT
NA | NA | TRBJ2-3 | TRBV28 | CASSVGQTDTDTQYF | TGTGCCAGCAGTGTCGGACAGACTGACACAGATACGCAGTATTTT
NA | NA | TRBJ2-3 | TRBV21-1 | CASSLRTSTDTQYF | TGTGCCAGCAGCTTGCGGACTAGCACAGATACGCAGTATTTT
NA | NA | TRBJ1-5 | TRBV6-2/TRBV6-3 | CASSSGFAQPQHF | TGTGCCAGCAGTTCAGGTTTTGCTCAGCCCCAGCATTTT
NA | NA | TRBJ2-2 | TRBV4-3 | CASSQGWETGELFF | TGCGCCAGCAGCCAAGGATGGGAGACCGGGGAGCTGTTTTTT
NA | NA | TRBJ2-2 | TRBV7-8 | CASSLAPAGNTGELFF | TGTGCCAGCAGCTTAGCGCCTGCGGGTAACACCGGGGAGCTGTTTTTT
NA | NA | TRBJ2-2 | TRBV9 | CASSPSGRELFF | TGTGCCAGCAGCCCGTCGGGAAGGGAGCTGTTTTTT